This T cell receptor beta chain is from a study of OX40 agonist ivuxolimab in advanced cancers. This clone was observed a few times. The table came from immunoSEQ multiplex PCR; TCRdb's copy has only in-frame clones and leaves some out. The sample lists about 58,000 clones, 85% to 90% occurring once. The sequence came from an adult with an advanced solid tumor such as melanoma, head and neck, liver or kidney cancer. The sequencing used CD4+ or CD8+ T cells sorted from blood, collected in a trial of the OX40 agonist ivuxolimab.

The CDR3 DNA sequence: TGTGCCAGCACCCCGGGACGAGAGAACACTGAAGCTTTCTTT. Protein product: CASTPGRENTEAFF. The rearrangement uses TRBV6-5 and TRBJ1-1; a possible D gene is TRBD1 (5 bases). Deletions cut 7 bases from V and 1 base from J, with 13 bases between. Germline V gene lookup returns CDR1 MNHEY and CDR2 SVGAGI. CDR3 length: 14 amino acids.